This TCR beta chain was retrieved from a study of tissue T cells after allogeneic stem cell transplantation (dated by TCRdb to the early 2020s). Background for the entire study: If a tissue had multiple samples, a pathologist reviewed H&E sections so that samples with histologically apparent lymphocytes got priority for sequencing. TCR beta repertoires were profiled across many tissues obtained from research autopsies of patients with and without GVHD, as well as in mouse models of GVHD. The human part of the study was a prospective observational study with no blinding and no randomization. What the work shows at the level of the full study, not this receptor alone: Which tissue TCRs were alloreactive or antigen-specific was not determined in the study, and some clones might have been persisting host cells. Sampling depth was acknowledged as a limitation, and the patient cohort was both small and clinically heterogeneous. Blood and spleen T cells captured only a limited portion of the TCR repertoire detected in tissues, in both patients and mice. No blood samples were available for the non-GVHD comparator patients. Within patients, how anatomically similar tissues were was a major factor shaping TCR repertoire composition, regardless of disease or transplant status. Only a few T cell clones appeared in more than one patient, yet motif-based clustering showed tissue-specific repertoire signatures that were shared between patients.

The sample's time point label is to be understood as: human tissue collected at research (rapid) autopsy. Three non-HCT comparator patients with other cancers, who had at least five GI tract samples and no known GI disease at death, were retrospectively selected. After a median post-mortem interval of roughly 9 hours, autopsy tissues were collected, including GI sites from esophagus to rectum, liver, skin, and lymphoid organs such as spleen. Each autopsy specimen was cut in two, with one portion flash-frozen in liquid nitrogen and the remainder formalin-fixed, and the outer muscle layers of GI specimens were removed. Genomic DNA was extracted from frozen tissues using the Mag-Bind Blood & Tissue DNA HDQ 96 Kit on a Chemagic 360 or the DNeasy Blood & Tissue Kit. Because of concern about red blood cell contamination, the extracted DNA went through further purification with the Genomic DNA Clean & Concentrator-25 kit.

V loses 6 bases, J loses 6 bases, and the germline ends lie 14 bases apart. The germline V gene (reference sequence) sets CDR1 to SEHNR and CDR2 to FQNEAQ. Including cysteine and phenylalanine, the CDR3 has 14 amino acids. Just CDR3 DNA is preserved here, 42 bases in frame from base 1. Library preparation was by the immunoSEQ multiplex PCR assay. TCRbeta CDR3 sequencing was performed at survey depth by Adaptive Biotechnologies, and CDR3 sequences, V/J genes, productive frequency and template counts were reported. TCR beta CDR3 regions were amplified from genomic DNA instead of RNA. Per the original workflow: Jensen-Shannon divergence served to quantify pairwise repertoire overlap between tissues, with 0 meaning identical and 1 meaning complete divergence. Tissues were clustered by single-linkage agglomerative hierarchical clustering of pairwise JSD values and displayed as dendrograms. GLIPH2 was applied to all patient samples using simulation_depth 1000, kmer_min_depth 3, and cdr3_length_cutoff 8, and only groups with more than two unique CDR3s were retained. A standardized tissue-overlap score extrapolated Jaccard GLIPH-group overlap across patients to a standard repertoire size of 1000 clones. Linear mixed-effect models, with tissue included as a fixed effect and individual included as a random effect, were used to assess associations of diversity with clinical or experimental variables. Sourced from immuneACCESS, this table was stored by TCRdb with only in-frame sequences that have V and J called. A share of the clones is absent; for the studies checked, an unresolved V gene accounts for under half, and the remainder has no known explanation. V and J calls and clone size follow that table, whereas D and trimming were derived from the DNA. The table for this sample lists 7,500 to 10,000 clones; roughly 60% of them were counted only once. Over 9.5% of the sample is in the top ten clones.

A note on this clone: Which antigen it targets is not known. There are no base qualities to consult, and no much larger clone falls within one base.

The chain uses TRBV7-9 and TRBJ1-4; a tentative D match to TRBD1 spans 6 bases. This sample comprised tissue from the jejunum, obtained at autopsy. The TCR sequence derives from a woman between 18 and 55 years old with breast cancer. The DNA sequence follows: TGTGCCAGCAGTAAGGGGGGGTCATATGAAAAACTGTTTTTT. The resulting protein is CASSKGGSYEKLFF.